Listed below are T cell receptor beta chains from one sample, sequenced in a study of beta chain features in type 1 diabetes. Profiled with immunoSEQ multiplex PCR; TCRdb holds only in-frame clones, not every one. The sample yields hundreds of thousands of clones, roughly 15% seen once. Source material: naive CD4+ T cells from blood. All receptors derive from a man between 18 and 29 years old in good health. The CDR3 runs from the conserved cysteine through the conserved F or W. Each record gives: V gene, D gene, clone size, J gene, CDR3 protein, CDR3 DNA. D genes are given only for firm matches. Expanded clones are given a class, and other clones once, few, many or no size at all.

v_gene: TRBV5-1
d_gene: -
abundance: few
j_gene: TRBJ2-7
CDR3aa: CASSMGLGREQYF
CDR3nt: TGCGCCAGCAGCATGGGGCTAGGGCGCGAGCAGTACTTC

v_gene: TRBV7-9
d_gene: TRBD1
abundance: few
j_gene: TRBJ2-2
CDR3aa: CASRQGARSGELFF
CDR3nt: TGTGCCAGCAGGCAGGGGGCTCGGTCCGGGGAGCTGTTTTTT

v_gene: TRBV29-1
d_gene: -
abundance: few
j_gene: TRBJ2-7
CDR3aa: CSVRTESYEQYF
CDR3nt: TGCAGCGTTCGAACAGAATCCTACGAGCAGTACTTC

v_gene: TRBV14
d_gene: -
abundance: few
j_gene: TRBJ2-7
CDR3aa: CASSQRGSREQYF
CDR3nt: TGTGCCAGCAGCCAACGGGGGTCTCGGGAGCAGTACTTC

v_gene: TRBV14
d_gene: -
abundance: -
j_gene: TRBJ2-3
CDR3aa: CASSQERRVRGTDTQYF
CDR3nt: TGTGCCAGCAGCCAAGAACGAAGGGTCAGGGGCACAGATACGCAGTATTTT

v_gene: TRBV2
d_gene: -
abundance: -
j_gene: TRBJ2-2
CDR3aa: CASSTSWSTGELFF
CDR3nt: TGTGCCAGCAGTACAAGCTGGTCCACCGGGGAGCTGTTTTTT

v_gene: TRBV2
d_gene: TRBD1
abundance: few
j_gene: TRBJ2-2
CDR3aa: CASSKQGAGTGELFF
CDR3nt: TGTGCCAGCAGTAAACAGGGGGCGGGCACCGGGGAGCTGTTTTTT

v_gene: TRBV7-7
d_gene: TRBD1
abundance: few
j_gene: TRBJ2-7
CDR3aa: CASSFDRGYEQYF
CDR3nt: TGTGCCAGCAGCTTCGACAGGGGCTACGAGCAGTACTTC

v_gene: TRBV28
d_gene: -
abundance: few
j_gene: TRBJ2-3
CDR3aa: CASSLSFEHPIRGDTQYF
CDR3nt: TGTGCCAGCAGTTTATCTTTCGAACACCCCATTCGAGGAGATACGCAGTATTTT

v_gene: TRBV7-9
d_gene: -
abundance: many
j_gene: TRBJ1-1
CDR3aa: CASSSGMNTEAFF
CDR3nt: TGTGCCAGCAGCTCGGGAATGAACACTGAAGCTTTCTTT

v_gene: TRBV28
d_gene: TRBD1
abundance: -
j_gene: TRBJ1-2
CDR3aa: CASSPSRQGAIGGYTF
CDR3nt: TGTGCCAGCAGTCCATCCCGACAGGGGGCGATTGGTGGCTACACCTTC

v_gene: TRBV7-3
d_gene: -
abundance: -
j_gene: TRBJ2-1
CDR3aa: CASSKTQGLLMSSYNEQFF
CDR3nt: TGTGCCAGCAGCAAGACGCAGGGGCTTTTAATGAGCTCCTACAATGAGCAGTTCTTC

v_gene: TRBV18
d_gene: TRBD1
abundance: few
j_gene: TRBJ2-7
CDR3aa: CASSPATGAGGHEQYF
CDR3nt: TGTGCCAGCTCACCCGCGACAGGGGCTGGAGGCCACGAGCAGTACTTC

v_gene: TRBV19
d_gene: -
abundance: -
j_gene: TRBJ2-1
CDR3aa: CASSIGPIGDEQFF
CDR3nt: TGTGCCAGTAGTATAGGTCCTATAGGGGATGAGCAGTTCTTC

v_gene: TRBV5-6
d_gene: -
abundance: few
j_gene: TRBJ1-5
CDR3aa: CASSKDSLRGNQPQHF
CDR3nt: TGTGCCAGCAGTAAGGACAGCTTGCGGGGCAATCAGCCCCAGCATTTT

v_gene: TRBV4-2
d_gene: TRBD1
abundance: few
j_gene: TRBJ1-4
CDR3aa: CASSQDGRRGQEKLFF
CDR3nt: TGTGCCAGCAGCCAAGATGGCCGAAGGGGGCAGGAAAAACTGTTTTTT

v_gene: TRBV7-2
d_gene: TRBD1
abundance: -
j_gene: TRBJ1-3
CDR3aa: CASSLVGQGVGNTIYF
CDR3nt: TGTGCCAGCAGCTTAGTCGGGCAGGGGGTTGGAAACACCATATATTTT

v_gene: TRBV11-2
d_gene: TRBD1
abundance: once
j_gene: TRBJ2-7
CDR3aa: CASSLDRGQGAYEQYF
CDR3nt: TGTGCCAGCAGCTTAGATCGAGGACAGGGGGCATACGAGCAGTACTTC

v_gene: TRBV29-1
d_gene: TRBD2
abundance: few
j_gene: TRBJ2-7
CDR3aa: CSSHLEPGGTREDEQYF
CDR3nt: TGCAGCTCCCATCTCGAGCCGGGAGGTACACGAGAAGACGAGCAGTACTTC

v_gene: TRBV9
d_gene: -
abundance: -
j_gene: TRBJ2-1
CDR3aa: CASSVATAGYGEQFF
CDR3nt: TGTGCCAGCAGCGTAGCGACAGCCGGGTATGGTGAGCAGTTCTTC

v_gene: TRBV18
d_gene: -
abundance: few
j_gene: TRBJ2-7
CDR3aa: CASSPQPAVSYEQYF
CDR3nt: TGTGCCAGCTCACCCCAGCCGGCAGTCAGCTACGAGCAGTACTTC

v_gene: TRBV5-4
d_gene: -
abundance: few
j_gene: TRBJ1-2
CDR3aa: CASSLTVDVYGYTF
CDR3nt: TGTGCCAGCAGCTTGACAGTGGACGTATATGGCTACACCTTC